The 5 T cell receptor beta chains below come from one sample, sequenced in a study of blood T cell repertoires in COVID-19. Profiling relied on immunoSEQ multiplex PCR, and the TCRdb table lists in-frame clones only, not all of them. The sample lists roughly 160,000 clones, 85% occurring once. The sequenced material came from peripheral blood. These receptors all come from a woman aged 80 or over with COVID-19, enrolled during active disease.

The chain uses TRBV11-2 and TRBJ2-6; no definite D call. V lost 2 bases, J lost 0 bases, and 5 bases lay in between. Germline-derived CDR1 and CDR2 are SGHAT and FQNNGV. This CDR3 comprises 15 residues. As DNA, the CDR3 is TGTGCCAGCAGCTTAAGAGCCTCTGGGGCCAACGTCCTGACTTTC. It translates to CASSLRASGANVLTF.

The gene calls are TRBV19 and TRBJ2-7; D possibly corresponds to TRBD1 (7 bases). Trimming cost V 3 bases and J 6 bases, with 24 bases left between them. The CDR3 has 17 residues. Germline loops: CDR1 LNHDA, CDR2 SQIVND (reference sequence). The CDR3 loop is CASSMRRGRTEVGEQYF. In DNA form, the CDR3 reads TGTGCCAGTAGTATGAGGAGGGGGCGGACAGAAGTTGGCGAGCAGTACTTC.

The rearrangement joins TRBV4-1 to TRBJ2-6, with D possibly being TRBD2 (6 bases). The CDR3 runs to 16 residues. V was shortened by 4 bases and J by 2 bases, with 12 bases between the two germline ends. Germline V lookup: CDR1 MGHRA, CDR2 YSYEKL. The CDR3 region is CASSRTGVAGANVLTF. As DNA, the CDR3 is TGCGCCAGCAGCCGGACGGGGGTCGCTGGGGCCAACGTCCTGACTTTC.

The chain links TRBV5-1 to TRBJ1-1; D is perhaps TRBD1 (6 bases). V lost 3 bases, J lost 5 bases, and 11 bases lay in between. CDR3 length equals 13 residues. Germline values: CDR1 SGHRS, CDR2 YFSETQ. The CDR3 sequence: CASSSQGLTEAFF. The CDR3 DNA follows: TGCGCCAGCAGCTCACAGGGATTGACTGAAGCTTTCTTT.

This chain uses TRBV7-2 with TRBJ2-7, with TRBD2 matching 7 bases. This CDR3 spans 13 amino acids. Germline loops: CDR1 SGHTA, CDR2 FQGNSA. The trim removed 4 bases at V and 6 bases at J, leaving 6 bases unmatched. Here the CDR3 DNA reads TGTGCCAGCAGCTCGAGGACTAGTCCCGAGCAGTACTTC. Its protein is CASSSRTSPEQYF.